Shown below are 31 T cell receptor beta chains from a single sample sequenced in a study of early T cells in non-severe SARS-CoV-2 infection. Each CDR3 protein gets one entry after TCRdb re-called the 5' RACE reads with MiXCR. Altogether about 59,000 distinct CDR3 sequences are present, approximately 13% being singletons, with the ten largest covering around a tenth. Sample: whole blood, taken at baseline. The receptors were sampled from an adult who was a healthcare worker with PCR-confirmed SARS-CoV-2 infection or an uninfected control (not recorded which).

This sequence joins TRBV18 and TRBJ2-7, with D unclear. The CDR3 spans 13 residues. Trimming shortened V by 2 bases and J by 2 bases, and 7 bases separated the two germline ends. Germline lookup yields CDR1 KGHSH and CDR2 LQKENI. In DNA form, the CDR3 reads TGTGCCAGCTCACCATCCCTCCCCTACGAGCAGTACTTC. It translates to CASSPSLPYEQYF.

This clonotype was detected only a few times. This chain uses TRBV24-1 with TRBJ2-3, with D hard to call. The CDR3 covers 17 residues. V gave up 4 bases and J gave up 1 base, with 17 bases separating them. CDR1 KGHDR and CDR2 SFDVKD come from the germline V gene. The CDR3 DNA follows: TGTGCCACCAGTGAACCCAGTCCTGGAGAGGGCACAGATACGCAGTATTTT. Translated, it gives CATSEPSPGEGTDTQYF.

This clonotype has only a few counts. The chain couples TRBV6-6 to TRBJ2-1, with 8 bases that match TRBD2. This CDR3 has 17 residues. CDR1 MNHNY and CDR2 SVGAGI come from the germline V gene (reference sequence). V gave up 5 bases and J gave up 4 bases; unmatched junction bases: 13. In DNA form, the CDR3 reads TGTGCCAGCAGTGGACCGAAACTAGCGGCGAGATACAATGAGCAGTTCTTC. Translating gives CASSGPKLAARYNEQFF.

This clonotype was seen at least ten times. This chain joins TRBV28 and TRBJ2-1; D possibly corresponds to TRBD1 (5 bases). Looked up from germline, CDR1 is MDHEN and CDR2 is SYDVKM. V gave up 7 bases and J gave up 4 bases, with 11 bases separating them. This CDR3 has 13 amino acids. CDR3 nucleotides: TGTGCCAGCACGAGACAGCCGTACAATGAGCAGTTCTTC. It is translated as CASTRQPYNEQFF.

V is TRBV3-1 and J is TRBJ2-5; weak D call: TRBD1 (6 bases). Looked up from germline, CDR1 is LGHDT and CDR2 is YNNKEL (reference sequence). This CDR3 has 12 residues. Trimming shortened V by 6 bases and J by 5 bases, and 10 bases separated the two germline ends. CDR3 protein: CASREQGETQYF. In nucleotides, the CDR3 is TGTGCCAGCAGAGAACAGGGTGAGACCCAGTACTTC.

This clonotype was observed at least ten times. The chain has TRBV20-1 and TRBJ1-2; TRBD1 matches 8 bases. Germline trimming cut 3 bases from V and 4 bases from J; bases unmatched to any gene: 4. The length of the CDR3 is 13 residues. From germline, CDR1 is DFQATT and CDR2 SNEGSKA (reference sequence). Here the CDR3 DNA reads TGCAGTGCTAGGACAGGGGTTTTCTATGGCTACACCTTC. Its protein product is CSARTGVFYGYTF.

The genes are TRBV6-5 and TRBJ2-3; D is perhaps TRBD1 (5 bases). The CDR3 covers 14 residues. CDR1 is MNHEY and CDR2 is SVGAGI in the germline V gene. The germline V and J ends were trimmed by 0 bases and 6 bases, with 10 bases remaining between them. The CDR3 DNA reads TGTGCCAGCAGTTACTCGCAAAGGGGTGATACGCAGTATTTT. Residues: CASSYSQRGDTQYF.

This clonotype was seen many times. V usage is TRBV30 and J usage is TRBJ2-2, with D perhaps matching TRBD2 (5 bases). Germline CDR1 is GTSNPN and CDR2 is SVGIG (reference sequence). With 1 base removed from V and 2 bases from J, the gap between germline ends came to 8 bases. The CDR3 covers 14 residues. Here the CDR3 reads CAWSATRNTGELFF. The CDR3 DNA follows: TGTGCCTGGAGTGCCACTAGAAACACCGGGGAGCTGTTTTTT.

A note on this clonotype: Compared with germline, one end of the junction differs, possibly owing to a read error. The chain joins TRBV5-5 to TRBJ2-3, with unresolved D. This CDR3 is 15 amino acids long. The germline V gene has CDR1 SGHKS and CDR2 YYEKEE (reference sequence). CDR3 in amino acids: CASSSNGGFTVTQYF. CDR3 sequence (DNA): TGTGCCAGCAGCTCGAACGGCGGATTCACAGTTACGCAGTATTTT.

This clonotype was found many times. The chain is built from TRBV5-1 and TRBJ1-1; D call uncertain. The CDR3 has 14 residues. V lost 1 base and J lost 4, with 11 bases in between. In germline, CDR1 is SGHRS, CDR2 YFSETQ. This CDR3 reads CASSLLAGSTEAFF. CDR3 nucleotide sequence: TGCGCCAGCAGCTTGCTTGCCGGTAGCACTGAAGCTTTCTTT.

A few counts support this clonotype. The CDR3 DNA reads TGCAGTGTTACCCCGGCGGGGTTCTCCTATGGCTACACCTTC. Its protein is CSVTPAGFSYGYTF. The chain combines TRBV20-1 with TRBJ1-2; D remains unclear. The germline V gene encodes CDR1 DFQATT and CDR2 SNEGSKA (reference sequence). CDR3 length: 14 amino acids. The V end was cut by 7 bases, the J end by 4 bases, with 19 bases between.

This clonotype has more than one count but fewer than ten. The chain is built from TRBV12-2 and TRBJ2-2. TRBV12-2 is designated a pseudogene. This CDR3 contains 14 residues. CDR3 residues: CASRLALRSGELFF. The CDR3 DNA is TGTGCAAGTCGCTTAGCGCTTAGGTCCGGGGAGCTGTTTTTT.

V is TRBV9 and J is TRBJ2-7; D ambiguous. Germline-derived CDR1 and CDR2 are SGDLS and YYNGEE. The CDR3 totals 11 residues. Deletions cut 4 bases from V and 3 bases from J, with 5 bases between. This CDR3 reads CASSSLYEQYF. In DNA, the CDR3 is TGTGCCAGCAGCTCCCTCTACGAGCAGTACTTC.

This clonotype was detected only a few times. The J gene is TRBJ2-1, the V gene TRBV27; 8 bases fit TRBD1. This CDR3 contains 14 residues. Germline CDR1 and CDR2: MNHEY and SMNVEV (reference sequence). Losses at the gene ends were 1 base for V and 8 bases for J; bases not matched to a gene: 4. CDR3: CASSLFPTGDEQFF. The CDR3 nucleotides are TGTGCCAGCAGTTTATTCCCGACAGGGGATGAGCAGTTCTTC.

The table lists this clonotype with a few counts. This chain links TRBV27 with TRBJ1-1; a weak D match, TRBD1 (5 bases). Germline CDR1 is MNHEY and CDR2 is SMNVEV (reference sequence). V lost 8 bases and J 4 bases, leaving 14 bases between the germline ends. The CDR3 loop spans 13 amino acids. The CDR3 spells CASSGAVFTEAFF. As DNA, the CDR3 is TGTGCCAGCTCCGGGGCAGTATTCACTGAAGCTTTCTTT.

This clonotype was picked up many times. The chain employs TRBV20-1 and TRBJ2-7, with 8 bases that match TRBD2. In germline, CDR1 is DFQATT, CDR2 SNEGSKA (reference sequence). J was trimmed by 2 bases and V by 5 bases; bases with no gene match: 8. CDR3 length equals 14 residues. The CDR3 here is CSAPPTSGPYEQYF. The CDR3 nucleotides read TGCAGTGCTCCCCCAACTAGCGGTCCCTACGAGCAGTACTTC.

This clonotype was observed many times. The chain recombines TRBV19 with TRBJ1-2; D may be TRBD1 (6 bases). The CDR3 contains 15 residues. Trimming left V 3 bases short and J 0 bases short, with 11 bases between. The V gene's germline CDR1 is LNHDA and CDR2 SQIVND (reference sequence). CDR3 region: CASSMTRGTNYGYTF. The CDR3 DNA reads TGTGCCAGTAGTATGACCAGGGGCACTAACTATGGCTACACCTTC. The full variable domain, completed using reference TRBV19 and TRBJ1-2, is DGGITQSPKYLFRKEGQNVTLSCEQNLNHDAMYWYRQDPGQGLRLIYYSQIVNDFQKGDIAEGYSVSREKKESFPLTVTSAQKNPTAFYLCASSMTRGTNYGYTFGSGTRLTVV.

This chain connects TRBV28 to TRBJ2-1, with TRBD1 matching over 8 bases. With 6 bases clipped from V and 10 bases from J, the junction kept 11 bases outside the gene matches. This CDR3 contains 14 residues. The germline CDR1 and CDR2 sequences are MDHEN and SYDVKM. The CDR3 loop reads CASSNDRGEAEQFF. DNA of the CDR3: TGTGCCAGCAGCAATGACAGGGGTGAGGCCGAGCAGTTCTTC.

The gene calls are TRBV10-3 and TRBJ2-3; TRBD1 agrees at 7 bases. Germline CDR1 and CDR2: ENHRY and SYGVKD. The ends lost 5 bases at V and 6 bases at J; junction bases unmatched: 5. This CDR3 comprises 13 residues. DNA of the CDR3: TGTGCCATCAGTACCGGGACAGCTGATACGCAGTATTTT. Amino acids: CAISTGTADTQYF.

This clonotype has only a few counts. The chain combines TRBV4-1 with TRBJ2-7; D gene ambiguous. V was trimmed by 1 base and J by 0 bases, leaving 13 bases between them. Germline V gene data show CDR1 as MGHRA and CDR2 as YSYEKL. The CDR3 extends over 16 amino acids. This CDR3 reads CASSQGKGPSSYEQYF. The DNA of the CDR3 is TGCGCCAGCAGCCAAGGAAAAGGGCCTAGCTCCTACGAGCAGTACTTC.

This clonotype was detected a few times. The chain has TRBV4-1 and TRBJ2-5, with 10 bases identical to TRBD1. The CDR3 loop spans 17 amino acids. The V segment lost 4 bases and the J segment 1 base; nucleotides outside the gene matches: 9. Germline-derived CDR1 and CDR2 are MGHRA and YSYEKL. The CDR3 region has the DNA TGCGCCAGCAGCCCGTTATTCGGGACAGGGGTCCAAGAGACCCAGTACTTC. Translating it yields CASSPLFGTGVQETQYF.

The genes are TRBV3-1 and TRBJ2-7; D is perhaps TRBD1 (6 bases). The CDR3 loop spans 16 amino acids. Germline V CDR1 and CDR2: LGHDT, YNNKEL (reference sequence). V lost 0 bases, J lost 4 bases, and 16 bases lay in between. For the CDR3, the DNA is TGTGCCAGCAGCCAAGATCAGGACAGCTCCTGGTACGAGCAGTACTTC. It codes for CASSQDQDSSWYEQYF.

This clonotype was seen at least ten times. The chain links TRBV7-9 to TRBJ2-7; 8 bases are a match to TRBD2. V gave up 5 bases and J gave up 5 bases; unmatched junction bases: 11. The germline gives CDR1 SEHNR, CDR2 FQNEAQ (reference sequence). The CDR3 length is 15 residues. In DNA form, the CDR3 reads TGTGCCAGCAGCCTGGGACTAGGAGTGGGGAACGAGCAGTACTTC. Translation gives CASSLGLGVGNEQYF.

The chain employs TRBV7-8 and TRBJ2-7; 7 bases are a match to TRBD2. This CDR3 region has 14 residues. The V segment lost 3 bases and the J segment 0 bases; nucleotides outside the gene matches: 2. Per the germline V gene, CDR1 is SGHVS and CDR2 is FQNEAQ. In DNA form, the CDR3 reads TGTGCCAGCAGCTTGGGAGGGAACTCCTACGAGCAGTACTTC. This encodes CASSLGGNSYEQYF.

The chain recombines TRBV3-1 with TRBJ2-3, with D possibly TRBD2 on 5 matching bases. This CDR3 is 16 amino acids long. The germline gives CDR1 LGHDT, CDR2 YNNKEL (reference sequence). V was cut by 1 base and J by 4 bases, with 15 bases left in between. CDR3 in DNA: TGTGCCAGCAGCCAAGTACGGGGTTTGTCCGCAGATACGCAGTATTTT. It is translated as CASSQVRGLSADTQYF.

In its sample, this clonotype was seen a few times. The chain has TRBV12-3 or TRBV12-4 and TRBJ1-6; weak D call: TRBD1 (5 bases). The CDR3 contains 14 residues. Trimming removed 1 base at V and 7 bases at J, with 8 bases between. Here the CDR3 DNA reads TGTGCCAGCAGTTTAGGCAGGGAAAATTCACCCCTCCACTTT. Amino acids: CASSLGRENSPLHF.

This clonotype was seen a handful of times. The chain couples TRBV20-1 to TRBJ2-7; 7 bases map to TRBD1. The germline V gene encodes CDR1 DFQATT and CDR2 SNEGSKA (reference sequence). V trimming: 3 bases; J trimming: 6 bases; junction bases outside the gene matches: 11. The CDR3 loop spans 14 amino acids. CDR3 sequence (DNA): TGCAGTGCTAGGGCTTCAGGGGGTTCTCGCGAGCAGTACTTC. Amino acids: CSARASGGSREQYF.

This clonotype was picked up a small number of times. The chain recombines TRBV10-3 with TRBJ1-1, with D uncertain. V lost 3 bases and J lost 1, with 6 bases in between. The CDR3 runs to 13 residues. Germline CDR1 and CDR2: ENHRY and SYGVKD. CDR3 loop: CAISEGGNTEAFF. The CDR3 DNA reads TGTGCCATCAGTGAAGGAGGGAACACTGAAGCTTTCTTT.

This clonotype was picked up a small number of times. J is TRBJ1-5 and V is TRBV18; D is unresolved. CDR1 KGHSH and CDR2 LQKENI come from the germline V gene. CDR3 size: 17 residues. V shed 0 bases and J shed 0 bases, with 12 bases lying between them. CDR3 coding DNA: TGTGCCAGCTCACCACCTGCGAGACAACTTAGCAATCAGCCCCAGCATTTT. This sequence encodes CASSPPARQLSNQPQHF.

The V and J genes are TRBV20-1 and TRBJ1-6; D is uncertain. Between the trimmed V and J ends, which lost 4 bases and 7 bases, there was a span of 14 bases. Germline-derived CDR1 and CDR2 are DFQATT and SNEGSKA (reference sequence). CDR3 length: 14 amino acids. This CDR3 is CSATRTSGNSPLHF. DNA for the CDR3: TGCAGTGCTACTAGAACCAGCGGGAATTCACCCCTCCACTTT.

The chain recombines TRBV6-5 with TRBJ1-1; D is perhaps TRBD1 (5 bases). The CDR3 has 14 residues. Germline V gene data show CDR1 as MNHEY and CDR2 as SVGAGI. V shed 6 bases and J shed 8 bases, with 19 bases lying between them. CDR3 residues: CASRDRGRAGEAFF. The CDR3 DNA sequence: TGTGCCAGCAGGGACCGGGGGAGGGCCGGCGAAGCTTTCTTT.